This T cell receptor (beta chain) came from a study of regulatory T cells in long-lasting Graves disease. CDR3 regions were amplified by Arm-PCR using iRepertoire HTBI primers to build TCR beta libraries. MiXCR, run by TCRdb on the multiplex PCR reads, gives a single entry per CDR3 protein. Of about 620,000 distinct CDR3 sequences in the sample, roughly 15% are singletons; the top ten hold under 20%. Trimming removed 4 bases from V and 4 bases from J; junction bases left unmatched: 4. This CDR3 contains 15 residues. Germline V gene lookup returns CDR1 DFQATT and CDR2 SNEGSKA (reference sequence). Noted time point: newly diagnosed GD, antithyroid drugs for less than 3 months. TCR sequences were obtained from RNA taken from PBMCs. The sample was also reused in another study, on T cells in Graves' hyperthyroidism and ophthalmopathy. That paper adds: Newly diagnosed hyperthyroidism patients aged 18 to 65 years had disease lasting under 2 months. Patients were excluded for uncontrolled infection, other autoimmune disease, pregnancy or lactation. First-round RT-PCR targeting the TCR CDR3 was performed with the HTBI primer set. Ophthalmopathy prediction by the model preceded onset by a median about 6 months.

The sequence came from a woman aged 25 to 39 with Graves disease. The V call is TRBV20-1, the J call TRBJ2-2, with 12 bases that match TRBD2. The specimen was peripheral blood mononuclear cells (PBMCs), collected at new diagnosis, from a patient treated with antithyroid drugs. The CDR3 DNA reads TGCAGTGCTAAACTAGCGGGAGGTTCCACCGGGGAGCTGTTTTTT. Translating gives CSAKLAGGSTGELFF.